The 15 T cell receptor beta chains listed next were all sequenced from one sample in a study of OX40 agonist ivuxolimab in advanced cancers. Clones were read by immunoSEQ multiplex PCR, and TCRdb kept only the in-frame ones, dropping some. This table has 30,000 to 40,000 clones, approximately 90% appearing once. The material was CD4+ or CD8+ T cells sorted from blood, obtained in a trial of the OX40 agonist ivuxolimab. Receptor source: an adult with an advanced solid tumor such as melanoma, head and neck, liver or kidney cancer.

The rearrangement joins TRBV5-4 to TRBJ2-1; TRBD1 might be the D (6 bases). The CDR3 has 16 amino acids. V was cut by 3 bases and J by 0 bases, with 13 bases left in between. In germline, CDR1 is SGHNT, CDR2 YYREEE (reference sequence). The CDR3 loop is CASSSHREASYNEQFF. As DNA, the CDR3 is TGTGCCAGCAGCTCACACAGGGAAGCCTCCTACAATGAGCAGTTCTTC.

The genes are TRBV29-1 and TRBJ2-1; TRBD1 might be the D (5 bases). V lost 5 bases to trimming and J lost 3 bases, with 14 bases between them. Germline CDR1 SQVTM, CDR2 ANQGSEA. This CDR3 is 14 amino acids long. The CDR3 reads CSVRDRAVYNEQFF. The CDR3 nucleotides read TGCAGCGTTCGCGACAGAGCCGTCTACAATGAGCAGTTCTTC.

V is TRBV18 and J is TRBJ2-3; D gene unclear. Germline CDR1 reads KGHSH; CDR2 reads LQKENI. Trimming pared 2 bases from V and 2 bases from J, leaving 11 bases between. CDR3 length: 15 residues. CDR3 coding DNA: TGTGCCAGCTCACCATTCGAAACGGTCACAGATACGCAGTATTTT. Translating it yields CASSPFETVTDTQYF.

V usage is TRBV15 and J usage is TRBJ1-6; D is uncertain. CDR3 size: 16 residues. Germline V gene data show CDR1 as LNHNV and CDR2 as YYDKDF (reference sequence). V was trimmed by 1 base and J by 10 bases, leaving 17 bases between them. The CDR3 coding sequence is TGTGCCACCAGCAGAGGAGCTGGGAAAAGTGGCTCACCCCTCCACTTT. As protein: CATSRGAGKSGSPLHF.

The chain joins TRBV21-1 to TRBJ1-3. TRBV21-1 is shown as a pseudogene. CDR3 size: 21 residues. The DNA for the CDR3 is TGTGCCAGCAGCAAAATTCTGGGAGGGGCTAGGTCCAAAAGCTCTGGAAACACCATATATTTT. It encodes CASSKILGGARSKSSGNTIYF.

The chain links TRBV7-2 to TRBJ1-1; a possible D gene is TRBD1 (6 bases). Germline lookup yields CDR1 SGHTA and CDR2 FQGNSA. V was clipped by 5 bases and J by 0 bases, with 19 bases between them. CDR3 size: 17 residues. CDR3 region: CASSPKRGLGVNTEAFF. The CDR3 DNA is TGTGCCAGCAGCCCAAAGAGGGGGTTAGGGGTGAACACTGAAGCTTTCTTT.

The chain joins TRBV2 to TRBJ2-1; D not resolved. Germline-derived CDR1 and CDR2 are SNHLY and FYNNEI. The CDR3 extends over 14 amino acids. V lost 5 bases to trimming and J lost 6 bases, with 14 bases between them. The CDR3 coding sequence is TGTGCCAGCAGTCTGCTGGAGTTCACCAATGAGCAGTTCTTC. Residues: CASSLLEFTNEQFF.

The V and J genes are TRBV9 and TRBJ1-1; 8 nucleotides line up with TRBD1. Germline V gene lookup returns CDR1 SGDLS and CDR2 YYNGEE. This CDR3 comprises 14 residues. Trimming at V came to 2 bases and at J to 2 bases, leaving 2 bases not matched to a gene. CDR3 in amino acids: CASSVTGANTEAFF. The DNA for the CDR3 is TGTGCCAGCAGCGTGACAGGGGCTAACACTGAAGCTTTCTTT.

V is TRBV29-1 and J is TRBJ1-4; D ambiguous. Germline CDR1 is SQVTM and CDR2 is ANQGSEA. The CDR3 is 11 amino acids. Trimming removed 6 bases at V and 5 bases at J, with 7 bases between. CDR3 nucleotides: TGCAGCGTGGTAGAGAATGAAAAACTGTTTTTT. It yields the protein CSVVENEKLFF.

Here the CDR3 reads CASSTSRDGYGYTF. In nucleotides, the CDR3 is TGCGCCAGCAGCACGTCCAGGGACGGGTATGGCTACACCTTC. The chain couples TRBV5-1 to TRBJ1-2; maybe TRBD1 (5 bases). Germline V CDR1 and CDR2: SGHRS, YFSETQ. V lost 4 bases and J 5 bases, leaving 15 bases between the germline ends. This CDR3 is built from 14 residues.

This chain connects TRBV7-6 to TRBJ1-5; no definite D call. Germline V lookup: CDR1 SGHVS, CDR2 FNYEAQ. With 4 bases removed from V and 0 bases from J, the gap between germline ends came to 7 bases. This CDR3 has 14 amino acids. The DNA of the CDR3 is TGTGCCAGCAGCTCCTCAGGTAGCAATCAGCCCCAGCATTTT. As protein: CASSSSGSNQPQHF.

The chain recombines TRBV28 with TRBJ1-3; D not certain. V shed 7 bases and J shed 0 bases, with 10 bases lying between them. The CDR3 is 14 amino acids. Germline V gene sequence: CDR1 MDHEN, CDR2 SYDVKM. The CDR3 region has the DNA TGTGCCAGCATGCCGTTTCTCTCTGGAAACACCATATATTTT. This gives the protein CASMPFLSGNTIYF.

This clone was seen a few times. The V and J genes are TRBV6-1 and TRBJ1-5, with 7 bases that match TRBD1. Germline CDR1 is MNHNS and CDR2 is SASEGT. The CDR3 consists of 14 residues. After removal of 6 bases from V and 6 bases from J, the junction contained 8 bases not matched to a gene. In DNA form, the CDR3 reads TGTGCCAGCAGCCCTGACAGGGAGGGTCAGCCCCAGCATTTT. This sequence encodes CASSPDREGQPQHF.

This clone was counted only a few times. This chain joins TRBV5-1 and TRBJ2-7, with TRBD2 as a possible D gene (6 bases). V was pared by 3 bases and J by 5 bases, with 9 bases between. There are 12 residues in the CDR3. Per the germline V gene, CDR1 is SGHRS and CDR2 is YFSETQ. The CDR3 loop reads CASSSPGDEQYF. The DNA of the CDR3 is TGCGCCAGCAGCTCCCCGGGGGACGAGCAGTACTTC.

About this clone itself: This CDR3 is missing its conserved last phenylalanine or tryptophan, likely due to a read error. The V and J genes are TRBV10-3 and TRBJ1-6, with D unclear. Germline V gives CDR1 ENHRY, CDR2 SYGVKD. With 0 bases removed from V and 8 bases from J, the gap between germline ends came to 11 bases. The CDR3 loop spans 15 amino acids. The CDR3: CAISESISPYSPLHL. In nucleotides, the CDR3 is TGTGCCATCAGTGAGTCGATTTCGCCGTATTCACCCCTCCACCTT.